This TCR beta chain was profiled in a study of T cell clonotyping in hematopoietic cell transplantation (dated by TCRdb to the early 2020s). Background for the entire study: In the study, over a hundred blood samples were gathered from a few dozen consecutive transplant recipients and their related donors. Recruitment of patients was conducted between 2015 and 2017, and follow-up was continued until late 2020 or death.

The immunoSEQ assay, a bias-controlled multiplex PCR using V- and J-specific primers, was used to amplify TCR beta CDR3 regions from genomic DNA. A second PCR step added a proprietary barcode and Illumina adapter sequences to the CDR3 amplicons. CDR3 libraries were sequenced on an Illumina MiSeq instrument. The paper's processing steps were these. Export and quality control were performed with immunoSEQ Analyzer 3.0, and downstream analyses were performed with R Bioconductor and Immunarch. Only productive rearrangements in the normalized downsampled data set went into calculating the repertoire metrics. In the normalized cohort, a clonotype counted as pathologically expanded if the clonotype was larger than 5 templates. The Inverse Simpson Index served as the measure of repertoire diversity. To capture all clonotypes, CMV-specificity analyses were performed on the non-normalized data set. Not all clones reach the TCRdb copy of this immuneACCESS table, which keeps in-frame sequences only. Checked studies attribute under half of the gap to unresolved V genes and leave the rest unexplained. The DNA was the basis for D and trimming; V, J and clone size are from that table. The table for this sample lists roughly 15,000 clones; about 93% of them were counted only once. The top ten hold 4.5% of the sample.

Cut back by 6 bases and 6 bases, the V and J ends lie 17 bases apart. Spanning cysteine to phenylalanine, the CDR3 consists of 13 amino acids. Of the read, only the CDR3 DNA is kept; its 39 bases are in frame from base 1. CDR1 and CDR2 are drawn from the germline V gene: SQVTM, ANQGSEA. Broad study findings and their caveats: Overlap with donor repertoires was found for only a small fraction of recipient repertoires, with over 95% found to appear de novo at the given depth. The sample size was limited and the cells went unsorted, which meant the CD4 and CD8 repertoire contributions could not be told apart. Broader posttransplant TCR repertoire diversity was predicted by donor and pretransplant recipient Inverse Simpson Index values. After transplant, TCR diversity in recipients dropped, and pathologically expanded clonotypes climbed progressively between day 30 and day 180.

In the paper's terms, the time point label means: 30 days after allo-HCT. Blood samples were obtained from recipients approximately 28 days before transplant and at days 30, 100 and 180 after transplant. Nuclei Lysis Solution was used to extract genomic DNA from fresh or cryopreserved unfractionated peripheral blood mononuclear cells. Regarding this clone: Its antigen is still unknown. Qualities for individual bases were not recorded, and no much larger clone is one base off.

The chain is made from TRBV29-1 and TRBJ1-2; the best D guess is TRBD1, with 6 bases matching. The sequence came from a male patient aged 60 to 75 who had an allogeneic stem cell transplant from an unrelated donor, so the T cells may come from the graft donor. Some clones in this sample may be carry-over from other donors' samples. Material: PBMCs, obtained 30 days after allogeneic stem cell transplant. The CDR3 protein sequence reads: CSVWNREGNGYTF. The nucleotide sequence is TGCAGCGTGTGGAACAGGGAAGGAAATGGCTACACCTTC.